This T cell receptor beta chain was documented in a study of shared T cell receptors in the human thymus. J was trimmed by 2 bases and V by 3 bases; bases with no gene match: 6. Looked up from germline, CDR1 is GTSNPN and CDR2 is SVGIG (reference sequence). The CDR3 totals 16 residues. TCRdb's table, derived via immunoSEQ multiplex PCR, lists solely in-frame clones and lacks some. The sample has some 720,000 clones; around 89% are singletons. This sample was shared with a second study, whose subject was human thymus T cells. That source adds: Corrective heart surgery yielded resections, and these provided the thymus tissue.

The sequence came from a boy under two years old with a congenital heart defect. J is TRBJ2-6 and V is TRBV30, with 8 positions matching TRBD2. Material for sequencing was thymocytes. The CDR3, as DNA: TGTGCCTGGAGGGGGGCCGGGGGGGCTGGGGCCAACGTCCTGACTTTC. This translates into CAWRGAGGAGANVLTF.